A single sample gave rise to the 6 T cell receptor beta chains below, sequenced in a study of PD-L1 blockade in urothelial cancer. TCRdb keeps only in-frame clones here, not all; method: immunoSEQ multiplex PCR. This table has 38,000 or so clones, around 84% appearing once. The time point here: peripheral blood 6 weeks after treatment start. This specimen was PBMCs, taken around atezolizumab (anti-PD-L1) treatment. Source of these receptors: a man between 65 and 85 years old with urothelial cancer.

CDR3 DNA sequence: TGCGCCAGCAAACCCCTCGAGGCTTCAGATACGCAGTATTTT. Its protein product is CASKPLEASDTQYF. This chain connects TRBV5-1 to TRBJ2-3; D call uncertain. The CDR3 loop spans 14 amino acids. V lost 6 bases, J lost 4 bases, and 15 bases lay in between. Germline V CDR1 and CDR2: SGHRS, YFSETQ.

This chain uses TRBV11-2 with TRBJ1-1; possible D gene TRBD1, 5 bases. Trimming removed 2 bases from V and 5 bases from J, with 27 bases in between. The germline V gene encodes CDR1 SGHAT and CDR2 FQNNGV. This CDR3 has 19 amino acids. CDR3: CASSLKGLWQVQVGTEAFF. The CDR3 DNA follows: TGTGCCAGCAGCTTAAAGGGACTATGGCAAGTGCAGGTTGGGACTGAAGCTTTCTTT.

The chain combines TRBV6-5 with TRBJ2-5, with 7 positions matching TRBD1. Per the germline V gene, CDR1 is MNHEY and CDR2 is SVGAGI. V was pared by 6 bases and J by 4 bases, with 8 bases of the junction left unmatched. The CDR3 contains 14 residues. CDR3 protein: CASRPGQSGETQYF. The CDR3 DNA is TGTGCCAGCAGACCGGGACAGAGTGGAGAGACCCAGTACTTC.

Worth noting for this clone: The sample has other DNA sequences that encode this CDR3 too. The rearrangement links TRBV30 to TRBJ2-6; D gene unclear. CDR1 GTSNPN and CDR2 SVGIG come from the germline V gene (reference sequence). The CDR3 totals 13 residues. V lost 5 bases, J lost 1 base, and 6 bases lay in between. Here the CDR3 reads CAWDTSGANVLTF. The CDR3 coding sequence is TGTGCCTGGGACACTTCTGGGGCCAACGTCCTGACTTTC.

The gene calls are TRBV5-4 and TRBJ2-5; D possibly corresponds to TRBD1 (6 bases). This CDR3 spans 15 amino acids. Germline CDR1 reads SGHNT; CDR2 reads YYREEE (reference sequence). Trimming pared 4 bases from V and 5 bases from J, leaving 18 bases between. CDR3 sequence (DNA): TGTGCCAGCAGCGGCCCGTACAGGGTCGGCGAGACCCAGTACTTC. The encoded protein is CASSGPYRVGETQYF.

This clone was found once. The chain employs TRBV7-8 and TRBJ1-5; D is ambiguous. Germline lookup yields CDR1 SGHVS and CDR2 FQNEAQ. This CDR3 has 15 residues. V lost 5 bases and J lost 2, with 13 bases in between. The CDR3 coding sequence is TGTGCCAGCAGCCAATTCATCGGGGGCAATCAGCCCCAGCATTTT. Translating it yields CASSQFIGGNQPQHF.